The rows below give T cell receptor beta chains drawn from one sample of a study of beta chain features in type 1 diabetes. This table comes from immunoSEQ multiplex PCR, and its TCRdb copy is limited to in-frame clones, with some not included. The sample holds about 150,000 clones, approximately 12% seen once. Sequencing used central memory CD4+ T cells from blood. These receptors were obtained from a man between 18 and 29 years old in good health. Each CDR3 is given with its conserved first and last residue. The order of the fields is clone size, V gene, D gene, J gene, CDR3 protein, CDR3 DNA. The D gene is left open where the match is weak. Clone size is not always given. Where it is, it says once, few, many or a class for expanded clones.

clone_size: many
v_call: TRBV21-1
d_call: NA
j_call: TRBJ2-4
cdr3_aa: CASPFGRGGKNIQYF
cdr3_nt: TGTGCCAGCCCTTTTGGTCGCGGGGGCAAAAACATTCAGTACTTC

clone_size: many
v_call: TRBV7-2
d_call: NA
j_call: TRBJ2-3
cdr3_aa: CASSSQGTDTQYF
cdr3_nt: TGTGCCAGCAGCAGCCAGGGCACAGATACGCAGTATTTT

clone_size: few
v_call: TRBV28
d_call: TRBD1
j_call: TRBJ2-7
cdr3_aa: CASSSWTGSYEQYF
cdr3_nt: TGTGCCAGCAGTTCGTGGACAGGCTCCTACGAGCAGTACTTC

clone_size: NA
v_call: TRBV25-1
d_call: NA
j_call: TRBJ1-6
cdr3_aa: CASSDRQFVYNSPLHF
cdr3_nt: TGTGCCAGCAGTGATCGGCAGTTTGTATATAATTCACCCCTCCACTTT

clone_size: NA
v_call: TRBV29-1
d_call: TRBD2
j_call: TRBJ2-7
cdr3_aa: CSVAPLAGNYEQYF
cdr3_nt: TGCAGCGTTGCTCCACTAGCGGGGAACTACGAGCAGTACTTC

clone_size: few
v_call: TRBV4-3
d_call: TRBD2
j_call: TRBJ2-3
cdr3_aa: CASSQGGTSGNTQYF
cdr3_nt: TGCGCCAGCAGCCAAGGGGGGACTAGTGGTAATACGCAGTATTTT

clone_size: few
v_call: TRBV7-2
d_call: NA
j_call: TRBJ2-1
cdr3_aa: CASSLWRGPYNEQFF
cdr3_nt: TGTGCCAGCAGCTTATGGCGGGGGCCTTACAATGAGCAGTTCTTC

clone_size: NA
v_call: TRBV10-3
d_call: TRBD1
j_call: TRBJ1-2
cdr3_aa: CAISFTGQGNYGYTF
cdr3_nt: TGTGCCATCAGTTTTACAGGACAGGGGAACTATGGCTACACCTTC

clone_size: few
v_call: TRBV13
d_call: NA
j_call: TRBJ1-2
cdr3_aa: CASSPRQGYGYTF
cdr3_nt: TGTGCCAGCAGCCCCCGTCAAGGCTATGGCTACACCTTC

clone_size: few
v_call: TRBV30
d_call: NA
j_call: TRBJ1-6
cdr3_aa: CAWSVNTENSPLHF
cdr3_nt: TGTGCCTGGAGTGTAAATACAGAGAATTCACCCCTCCACTTT

clone_size: few
v_call: TRBV6-6
d_call: TRBD2
j_call: TRBJ2-7
cdr3_aa: CATASGRLYEQYF
cdr3_nt: TGTGCCACCGCTAGCGGGAGGCTCTACGAGCAGTACTTC

clone_size: few
v_call: TRBV19
d_call: NA
j_call: TRBJ2-5
cdr3_aa: CASSSFRTRMGGQYF
cdr3_nt: TGTGCCAGTAGTTCGTTTCGGACACGGATGGGTGGCCAGTACTTC

clone_size: few
v_call: TRBV7-9
d_call: NA
j_call: TRBJ2-7
cdr3_aa: CASSLDRAGLDEQYF
cdr3_nt: TGTGCCAGCAGCTTGGATCGGGCAGGGTTGGACGAGCAGTACTTC

clone_size: NA
v_call: TRBV10-3
d_call: TRBD1
j_call: TRBJ1-1
cdr3_aa: CAISELDRGSTEAFF
cdr3_nt: TGTGCCATCAGTGAGCTAGACAGGGGGAGCACTGAAGCTTTCTTT

clone_size: few
v_call: TRBV19
d_call: TRBD2
j_call: TRBJ2-1
cdr3_aa: CASTSVGAGTSGYNEQFF
cdr3_nt: TGTGCCAGTACCTCCGTGGGCGCGGGGACTAGCGGCTACAATGAGCAGTTCTTC

clone_size: NA
v_call: TRBV27
d_call: TRBD1
j_call: TRBJ2-6
cdr3_aa: CASSSNRGRAYGANVLTF
cdr3_nt: TGTGCCAGCAGTTCCAACAGGGGGCGCGCGTATGGGGCCAACGTCCTGACTTTC

clone_size: NA
v_call: TRBV7-9
d_call: TRBD1
j_call: TRBJ2-1
cdr3_aa: CASSRTGTGADEQFF
cdr3_nt: TGTGCCAGCAGCCGTACCGGGACAGGGGCGGATGAGCAGTTCTTC

clone_size: few
v_call: TRBV7-9
d_call: NA
j_call: TRBJ1-1
cdr3_aa: CASLENTEAFF
cdr3_nt: TGTGCCAGCCTAGAGAACACTGAAGCTTTCTTT

clone_size: NA
v_call: TRBV28
d_call: TRBD2
j_call: TRBJ2-3
cdr3_aa: CASKGRLAGGPNTQYF
cdr3_nt: TGTGCCAGCAAGGGAAGGTTAGCGGGGGGGCCCAATACGCAGTATTTT

clone_size: NA
v_call: TRBV30
d_call: TRBD2
j_call: TRBJ2-3
cdr3_aa: CAWTSGGPWDTQYF
cdr3_nt: TGTGCCTGGACTAGCGGGGGCCCCTGGGATACGCAGTATTTT

clone_size: NA
v_call: TRBV6-1
d_call: TRBD2
j_call: TRBJ2-5
cdr3_aa: CASSAGLRSEGTQYF
cdr3_nt: TGTGCCAGCAGTGCGGGACTAAGGAGTGAAGGGACCCAGTACTTC

clone_size: NA
v_call: TRBV14
d_call: NA
j_call: TRBJ2-3
cdr3_aa: CASSLPQRTSTDTQYF
cdr3_nt: TGTGCCAGCAGCCTCCCCCAGCGGACTAGCACAGATACGCAGTATTTT

clone_size: few
v_call: TRBV7-2
d_call: NA
j_call: TRBJ2-7
cdr3_aa: CASSLGFTEQYF
cdr3_nt: TGTGCCAGCAGCTTAGGATTTACAGAGCAGTACTTC

clone_size: NA
v_call: TRBV25-1
d_call: TRBD1
j_call: TRBJ1-1
cdr3_aa: CASNPTPSTGGTEAFF
cdr3_nt: TGTGCCAGCAATCCGACCCCTTCTACAGGGGGCACTGAAGCTTTCTTT

clone_size: NA
v_call: TRBV9
d_call: NA
j_call: TRBJ2-3
cdr3_aa: CASSVGLADSTDTQYF
cdr3_nt: TGTGCCAGCAGCGTAGGTTTGGCCGATAGCACAGATACGCAGTATTTT

clone_size: NA
v_call: TRBV19
d_call: NA
j_call: TRBJ1-1
cdr3_aa: CASGTSTNTEAFF
cdr3_nt: TGTGCTTCGGGGACATCCACGAACACTGAAGCTTTCTTT

clone_size: few
v_call: TRBV5-1
d_call: NA
j_call: TRBJ1-3
cdr3_aa: CASSDSPSGNTIYF
cdr3_nt: TGCGCCAGCTCCGACAGTCCCTCTGGAAACACCATATATTTT

clone_size: NA
v_call: TRBV18
d_call: TRBD1
j_call: TRBJ2-3
cdr3_aa: CASSPRQGNGDTQYF
cdr3_nt: TGTGCCAGCTCACCAAGACAGGGGAACGGAGATACGCAGTATTTT

clone_size: NA
v_call: TRBV5-6
d_call: TRBD1
j_call: TRBJ1-1
cdr3_aa: CASSSHGQGVTNTEAFF
cdr3_nt: TGTGCCAGCAGCTCCCACGGACAGGGGGTTACGAACACTGAAGCTTTCTTT

clone_size: few
v_call: TRBV4-1
d_call: NA
j_call: TRBJ2-7
cdr3_aa: CASSRQEQGNYEQYF
cdr3_nt: TGCGCCAGCAGCCGGCAAGAACAGGGAAACTACGAGCAGTACTTC

clone_size: few
v_call: TRBV5-1
d_call: NA
j_call: TRBJ2-1
cdr3_aa: CASSLVLFNEQFF
cdr3_nt: TGCGCCAGCAGCTTGGTTCTGTTCAATGAGCAGTTCTTC

clone_size: NA
v_call: TRBV30
d_call: NA
j_call: TRBJ1-2
cdr3_aa: CAWRRGGYTF
cdr3_nt: TGTGCCTGGAGGCGGGGAGGCTACACCTTC

clone_size: NA
v_call: TRBV2
d_call: TRBD1
j_call: TRBJ2-1
cdr3_aa: CASRAGTGGGEQFF
cdr3_nt: TGTGCCAGCAGGGCCGGGACAGGGGGCGGTGAGCAGTTCTTC

clone_size: once
v_call: TRBV7-9
d_call: NA
j_call: TRBJ2-3
cdr3_aa: CATPGQRTIDTQYF
cdr3_nt: TGTGCCACCCCCGGCCAGCGGACAATAGATACGCAGTATTTT

clone_size: NA
v_call: TRBV5-1
d_call: NA
j_call: TRBJ2-1
cdr3_aa: CASSTGDPYNEQFF
cdr3_nt: TGCGCCAGCTCTACCGGGGACCCCTACAATGAGCAGTTCTTC

clone_size: few
v_call: TRBV5-4
d_call: NA
j_call: TRBJ2-2
cdr3_aa: CASRLQKGQNTGELFF
cdr3_nt: TGTGCCAGCAGACTTCAAAAAGGACAGAACACCGGGGAGCTGTTTTTT

clone_size: many
v_call: TRBV2
d_call: NA
j_call: TRBJ2-7
cdr3_aa: CASKGPFSYEQYF
cdr3_nt: TGTGCCAGCAAGGGCCCCTTCTCCTACGAGCAGTACTTC

clone_size: few
v_call: TRBV7-2
d_call: TRBD2
j_call: TRBJ2-1
cdr3_aa: CASSLRPFLAGGGEQFF
cdr3_nt: TGTGCCAGCAGCTTACGCCCGTTTCTAGCGGGAGGCGGTGAGCAGTTCTTC

clone_size: NA
v_call: TRBV13
d_call: TRBD1
j_call: TRBJ1-2
cdr3_aa: CASSLGGRDRRTNGYTF
cdr3_nt: TGTGCCAGCAGCTTAGGAGGCCGGGACAGGAGAACGAATGGCTACACCTTC

clone_size: NA
v_call: TRBV6-5
d_call: NA
j_call: TRBJ2-1
cdr3_aa: CASSYAGVSYNEQFF
cdr3_nt: TGTGCCAGCAGTTACGCGGGCGTATCCTACAATGAGCAGTTCTTC

clone_size: few
v_call: TRBV5-1
d_call: TRBD1
j_call: TRBJ2-2
cdr3_aa: CASSMSTGVNTGELFF
cdr3_nt: TGCGCCAGCAGCATGTCGACAGGGGTGAACACCGGGGAGCTGTTTTTT

clone_size: NA
v_call: TRBV5-1
d_call: NA
j_call: TRBJ2-5
cdr3_aa: CASSLSGDTQRETQYF
cdr3_nt: TGCGCCAGCAGCCTAAGTGGGGATACCCAGAGAGAGACCCAGTACTTC

clone_size: NA
v_call: TRBV6-5
d_call: TRBD1
j_call: TRBJ2-7
cdr3_aa: CASRPGTGDSYEQYF
cdr3_nt: TGTGCCAGTCGCCCTGGGACAGGGGACTCCTACGAGCAGTACTTC

clone_size: NA
v_call: TRBV10-3
d_call: NA
j_call: TRBJ1-5
cdr3_aa: CAISERNQPQHF
cdr3_nt: TGTGCCATCAGTGAGAGAAATCAGCCCCAGCATTTT

clone_size: few
v_call: TRBV28
d_call: NA
j_call: TRBJ2-5
cdr3_aa: CASSSVGLGRETQYF
cdr3_nt: TGTGCCAGCAGTTCTGTTGGTCTGGGACGCGAGACCCAGTACTTC

clone_size: NA
v_call: TRBV18
d_call: TRBD2
j_call: TRBJ2-1
cdr3_aa: CASSPLAGGPREQFF
cdr3_nt: TGTGCCAGCTCACCGCTAGCGGGGGGGCCGCGAGAGCAGTTCTTC

clone_size: few
v_call: TRBV4-3
d_call: NA
j_call: TRBJ1-1
cdr3_aa: CASSFSNTEAFF
cdr3_nt: TGCGCCAGCAGCTTCTCAAACACTGAAGCTTTCTTT

clone_size: few
v_call: TRBV9
d_call: NA
j_call: TRBJ2-2
cdr3_aa: CASSPRSGAQTGELFF
cdr3_nt: TGTGCCAGCAGCCCCCGGTCCGGGGCTCAGACCGGGGAGCTGTTTTTT

clone_size: few
v_call: TRBV29-1
d_call: NA
j_call: TRBJ1-4
cdr3_aa: CSVERRDNEKLFF
cdr3_nt: TGCAGCGTTGAACGTCGAGATAATGAAAAACTGTTTTTT

clone_size: NA
v_call: TRBV7-2
d_call: NA
j_call: TRBJ2-7
cdr3_aa: CASSLDLGGEQYF
cdr3_nt: TGTGCCAGCAGCTTAGATTTGGGCGGCGAGCAGTACTTC

clone_size: many
v_call: TRBV29-1
d_call: NA
j_call: TRBJ1-2
cdr3_aa: CSVGQNGYTF
cdr3_nt: TGCAGCGTGGGTCAGAATGGCTACACCTTC

clone_size: NA
v_call: TRBV4-3
d_call: TRBD2
j_call: TRBJ2-3
cdr3_aa: CASSQDFRGADTQYF
cdr3_nt: TGCGCCAGCAGCCAAGATTTCCGGGGGGCAGATACGCAGTATTTT

clone_size: NA
v_call: TRBV5-1
d_call: TRBD1
j_call: TRBJ1-3
cdr3_aa: CASSLVPGGSGNTIYF
cdr3_nt: TGCGCCAGCAGCTTGGTTCCAGGGGGCTCGGGAAACACCATATATTTT

clone_size: many
v_call: TRBV28
d_call: NA
j_call: TRBJ1-2
cdr3_aa: CASSKSLGADGYTF
cdr3_nt: TGTGCCAGCAGCAAATCGTTGGGGGCGGATGGCTACACCTTC

clone_size: few
v_call: TRBV9
d_call: NA
j_call: TRBJ2-6
cdr3_aa: CASSEGRSGANVLTF
cdr3_nt: TGTGCCAGCAGCGAGGGACGCTCTGGGGCCAACGTCCTGACTTTC

clone_size: NA
v_call: TRBV7-3
d_call: TRBD2
j_call: TRBJ2-1
cdr3_aa: CASSQTLAGVRIF
cdr3_nt: TGTGCCAGCAGCCAGACACTAGCGGGGGTTAGGATCTTC

clone_size: NA
v_call: TRBV29-1
d_call: TRBD1
j_call: TRBJ1-1
cdr3_aa: CSVEGTGGYEAFF
cdr3_nt: TGCAGCGTTGAAGGGACAGGGGGCTATGAAGCTTTCTTT

clone_size: few
v_call: TRBV18
d_call: NA
j_call: TRBJ2-1
cdr3_aa: CASSPTSLQANEQFF
cdr3_nt: TGTGCCAGCTCACCAACATCTCTCCAGGCCAATGAGCAGTTCTTC

clone_size: NA
v_call: TRBV4-2
d_call: NA
j_call: TRBJ1-2
cdr3_aa: CASSQVNADRYGYTF
cdr3_nt: TGTGCCAGCAGCCAAGTGAACGCGGACAGATATGGCTACACCTTC